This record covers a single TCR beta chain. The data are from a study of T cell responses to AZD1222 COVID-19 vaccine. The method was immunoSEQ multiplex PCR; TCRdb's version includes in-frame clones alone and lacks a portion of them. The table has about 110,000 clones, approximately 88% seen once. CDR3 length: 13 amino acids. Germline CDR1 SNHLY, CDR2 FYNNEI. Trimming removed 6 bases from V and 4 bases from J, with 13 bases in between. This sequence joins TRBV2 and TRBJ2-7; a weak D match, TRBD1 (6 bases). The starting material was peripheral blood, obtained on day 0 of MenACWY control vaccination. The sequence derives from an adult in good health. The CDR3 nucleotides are TGTGCCAGCAGGGAGGACAGCAAATACGAGCAGTACTTC. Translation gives CASREDSKYEQYF.